This TCR beta chain emerged from a study of shared T cell receptors in the human thymus. Sequencing was performed with immunoSEQ multiplex PCR; in TCRdb, only in-frame clones are kept and a portion is missing. The sample holds roughly 550,000 clones, around three quarters seen once. Another study also made use of these data, one on human thymus T cells. That report notes: In thymic and blood repertoires alike, V and J usage looked biased.

Input material: thymocytes. The sequence derives from a boy under two years old with a congenital heart defect.

CDR3 protein: CASSRPGHPNEQFF. The CDR3 DNA sequence: TGTGCCAGCAGCCGCCCCGGACACCCTAATGAGCAGTTCTTC. This rearrangement joins TRBV16 to TRBJ2-1; a possible D gene is TRBD1 (5 bases). Between the trimmed V and J ends, which lost 4 bases and 7 bases, there was a span of 14 bases. This CDR3 spans 14 amino acids. The germline V gene has CDR1 KGHSY and CDR2 FQNENV.